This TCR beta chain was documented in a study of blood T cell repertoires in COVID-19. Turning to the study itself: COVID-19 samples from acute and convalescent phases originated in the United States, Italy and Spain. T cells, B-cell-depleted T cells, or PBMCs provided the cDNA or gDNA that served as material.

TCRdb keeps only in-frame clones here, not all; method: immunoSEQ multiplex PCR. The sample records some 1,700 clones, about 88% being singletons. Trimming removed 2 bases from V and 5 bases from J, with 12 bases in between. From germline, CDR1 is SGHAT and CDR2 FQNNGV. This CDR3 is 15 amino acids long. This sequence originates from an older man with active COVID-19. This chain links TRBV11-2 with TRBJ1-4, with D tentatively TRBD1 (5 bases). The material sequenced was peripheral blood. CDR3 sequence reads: CASSLQRGRNEKLFF. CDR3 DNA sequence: TGTGCCAGCAGCTTACAGCGGGGGAGAAATGAAAAACTGTTTTTT. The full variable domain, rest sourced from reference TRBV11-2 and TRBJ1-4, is EAGVAQSPRYKIIEKRQSVAFWCNPISGHATLYWYQQILGQGPKLLIQFQNNGVVDDSQLPKDRFSAERLKGVDSTLKIQPAKLEDSAVYLCASSLQRGRNEKLFFGSGTQLSVL.